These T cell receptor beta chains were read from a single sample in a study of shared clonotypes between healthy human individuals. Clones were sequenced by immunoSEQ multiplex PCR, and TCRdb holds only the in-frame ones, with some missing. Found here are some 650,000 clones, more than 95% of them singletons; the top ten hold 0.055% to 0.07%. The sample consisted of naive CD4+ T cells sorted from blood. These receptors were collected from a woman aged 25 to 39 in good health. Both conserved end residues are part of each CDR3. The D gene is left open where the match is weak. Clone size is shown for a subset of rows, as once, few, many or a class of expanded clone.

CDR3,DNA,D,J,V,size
CASSDPPGQNEMAQYF,TGTGCCAGCAGTGACCCTCCGGGACAGAACGAGATGGCCCAGTACTTC,TRBD1,TRBJ2-5,TRBV25-1,.
CASSLSGTGLGQYF,TGTGCCAGCAGTTTATCGGGGACGGGCCTTGGGCAGTACTTC,.,TRBJ2-7,TRBV27,.
CASSRTRDRRFEQYF,TGCGCCAGCAGCCGCACCCGGGACAGGCGGTTCGAGCAGTACTTC,TRBD1,TRBJ2-7,TRBV5-1,.
CASLVPGRNTIYF,TGTGCCAGCTTGGTCCCAGGCCGGAACACCATATATTTT,.,TRBJ1-3,TRBV28,few
CASSPPLGGDTEAFF,TGTGCCAGCAGTCCGCCCTTAGGGGGGGACACTGAAGCTTTCTTT,.,TRBJ1-1,TRBV28,.
CASSIAGQSTGELFF,TGTGCCAGTAGTATAGCGGGACAGAGTACCGGGGAGCTGTTTTTT,TRBD1,TRBJ2-2,TRBV19,.
CSVVSGTFYEQYF,TGCAGCGTTGTGTCCGGGACTTTCTACGAGCAGTACTTC,.,TRBJ2-7,TRBV29-1,.
CAFTPGTSNQPQHF,TGTGCCTTCACCCCCGGCACCAGCAATCAGCCCCAGCATTTT,.,TRBJ1-5,TRBV30,.
CASSSDRGFEAFF,TGTGCCAGCAGTTCGGACAGGGGTTTTGAAGCTTTCTTT,TRBD1,TRBJ1-1,TRBV27,.
CASSRASNEKLFF,TGTGCCAGCTCACGGGCTTCGAATGAAAAACTGTTTTTT,.,TRBJ1-4,TRBV18,.
CSVEGGLAENTGELFF,TGCAGCGTTGAAGGCGGCCTAGCGGAAAACACCGGGGAGCTGTTTTTT,TRBD2,TRBJ2-2,TRBV29-1,.
CASSPQGLQGRRQYF,TGTGCCAGCAGCCCGCAAGGTCTACAGGGGAGAAGGCAGTACTTC,TRBD1,TRBJ2-7,TRBV7-2,.
CASSLLLISDSSYNSPLHF,TGTGCCAGCAGTTTATTATTGATTTCCGACAGCTCCTATAATTCACCCCTCCACTTT,.,TRBJ1-6,TRBV28,.
CASSLGGSGIDTQYF,TGTGCCAGCAGCTTGGGTGGGAGCGGGATAGATACGCAGTATTTT,TRBD2,TRBJ2-3,TRBV5-4,.
CASSSTGMNTEAFF,TGTGCCAGCTCATCTACAGGAATGAACACTGAAGCTTTCTTT,.,TRBJ1-1,TRBV18,.
CASSVGWGGTNEKLFF,TGTGCCAGCAGCGTAGGATGGGGGGGTACTAATGAAAAACTGTTTTTT,.,TRBJ1-4,TRBV9,.
CASNTGPGELFF,TGTGCCAGCAATACCGGACCCGGGGAGCTGTTTTTT,.,TRBJ2-2,TRBV2,.
CASSGQGDTEAFF,TGTGCCAGCAGTGGACAGGGTGACACTGAAGCTTTCTTT,TRBD1,TRBJ1-1,TRBV2,.
CASSQDVWDNEQFF,TGTGCCAGCAGCCAAGATGTTTGGGACAATGAGCAGTTCTTC,.,TRBJ2-1,TRBV14,.
CASRSNQPGHYNEQFF,TGTGCCAGCAGGAGCAACCAGCCGGGACACTACAATGAGCAGTTCTTC,.,TRBJ2-1,TRBV7-9,.
CASSITDRASNQPQHF,TGTGCCAGTAGTATAACAGACAGGGCGAGCAATCAGCCCCAGCATTTT,TRBD1,TRBJ1-5,TRBV19,.
CASSSYSIAEMNTEAFF,TGTGCCAGCAGCTCGTATTCAATAGCAGAGATGAACACTGAAGCTTTCTTT,.,TRBJ1-1,TRBV28,.
CASSDSRLVLAPRLQGWNEQFF,TGTGCCAGCAGTGACTCGAGGTTAGTACTAGCGCCTAGGTTACAGGGTTGGAATGAGCAGTTCTTC,.,TRBJ2-1,TRBV6-4,.
CASSYGTSPYTDTQYF,TGTGCCAGCAGTTACGGGACTAGCCCCTACACAGATACGCAGTATTTT,TRBD2,TRBJ2-3,TRBV28,.
CASRQRGDEQYF,TGTGCCAGCAGGCAAAGGGGTGACGAGCAGTACTTC,.,TRBJ2-7,TRBV28,.
CASSLAGKLAGWIF,TGTGCCAGCAGCTTGGCCGGTAAACTAGCGGGATGGATCTTC,TRBD2,TRBJ2-1,TRBV5-6,.
CASSQPVGGSDGYTF,TGTGCCAGCAGCCAGCCGGTAGGGGGATCCGATGGCTACACCTTC,.,TRBJ1-2,TRBV6-1,.
CASSLRGGPTEAFF,TGTGCCAGCAGTTTACGAGGGGGCCCCACTGAAGCTTTCTTT,TRBD1,TRBJ1-1,TRBV27,.
CASSLTGRINEKLFF,TGTGCCAGCAGTCTGACAGGCCGGATTAATGAAAAACTGTTTTTT,.,TRBJ1-4,TRBV25-1,.
CASLGDPLNIQYF,TGTGCCAGCCTCGGGGACCCCCTAAACATTCAGTACTTC,.,TRBJ2-4,TRBV2,.
CASSQGLTTQYF,TGTGCCAGCAGCCAAGGCCTAACGACCCAGTACTTC,.,TRBJ2-5,TRBV14,.
CASRRGSQGAYEQYF,TGTGCCAGCAGGCGAGGGAGCCAGGGAGCCTACGAGCAGTACTTC,.,TRBJ2-7,TRBV6-6,.
CASSQEYSSWSEQYF,TGCGCCAGCAGCCAAGAATATTCCAGCTGGTCCGAGCAGTACTTC,.,TRBJ2-7,TRBV4-1,.
CASSRTPPGEQYF,TGTGCCAGCAGCCGAACACCCCCAGGCGAGCAGTACTTC,.,TRBJ2-7,TRBV9,.
CASRRTEADTQYF,TGTGCCAGCAGGAGGACAGAAGCAGATACGCAGTATTTT,.,TRBJ2-3,TRBV6-1,.
CATSRDGTYGYTF,TGTGCCACCAGCAGAGATGGGACCTATGGCTACACCTTC,.,TRBJ1-2,TRBV15,.
CASNLESSGNTIYF,TGCGCCAGCAACCTGGAAAGTAGCGGAAACACCATATATTTT,.,TRBJ1-3,TRBV10-1,.
CASSWGSGLAGETQYF,TGTGCCAGCAGCTGGGGCTCGGGGCTAGCGGGAGAAACCCAGTACTTC,TRBD2,TRBJ2-5,TRBV7-2,.
CATTTSGSGYEQYF,TGTGCCACGACAACTAGCGGGAGTGGGTACGAGCAGTACTTC,TRBD2,TRBJ2-7,TRBV10-3,.
CASSLEWVTGNEQFF,TGCGCCAGCAGCTTGGAGTGGGTCACGGGCAATGAGCAGTTCTTC,.,TRBJ2-1,TRBV5-1,.
CSVPGSSYNEQFF,TGCAGCGTTCCAGGGAGCTCCTACAATGAGCAGTTCTTC,.,TRBJ2-1,TRBV29-1,.
CASSKIPAETQYF,TGTGCCAGCAGCAAAATCCCAGCAGAGACCCAGTACTTC,.,TRBJ2-5,TRBV21-1,.
CASSLSGAGGPQHF,TGTGCCAGCAGCTTGTCGGGTGCAGGAGGGCCCCAGCATTTT,.,TRBJ1-5,TRBV7-8,.
CSVVVQGSYEQYF,TGCAGCGTTGTTGTACAGGGGTCCTACGAGCAGTACTTC,TRBD1,TRBJ2-7,TRBV29-1,.